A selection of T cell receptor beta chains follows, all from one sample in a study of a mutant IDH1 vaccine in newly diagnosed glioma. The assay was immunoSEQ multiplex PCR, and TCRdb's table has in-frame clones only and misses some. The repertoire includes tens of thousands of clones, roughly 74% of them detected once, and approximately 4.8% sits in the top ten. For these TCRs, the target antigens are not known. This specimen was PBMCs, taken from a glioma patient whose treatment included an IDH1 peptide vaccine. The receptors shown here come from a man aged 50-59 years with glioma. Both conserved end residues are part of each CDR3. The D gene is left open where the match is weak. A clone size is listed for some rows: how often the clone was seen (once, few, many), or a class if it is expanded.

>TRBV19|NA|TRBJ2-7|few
TGTGCCAGTAGTGCCTTTGACAACTCCTACGAGCAGTACTTC
CASSAFDNSYEQYF
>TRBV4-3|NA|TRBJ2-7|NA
TGCGCCAGCAGCCAAGATGCCCAGGGCCTCACCTACGAGCAGTACTTC
CASSQDAQGLTYEQYF
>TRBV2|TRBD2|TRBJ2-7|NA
TGTGCCAGCAGTGAAGCAGCGGGGGACTCCTACGAGCAGTACTTC
CASSEAAGDSYEQYF
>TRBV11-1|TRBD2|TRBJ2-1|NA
TGTGCCAGCAGCTTAGGCAGACTAGCGGGGGGCAATGAGCAGTTCTTC
CASSLGRLAGGNEQFF
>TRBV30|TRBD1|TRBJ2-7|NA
TGTGCCTGGGACAGGGGCTACGAGCAGTACTTC
CAWDRGYEQYF
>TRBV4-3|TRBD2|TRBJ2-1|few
TGCGCCAGCAGCCAGTTACTAGCGGGGATATCCTACAATGAGCAGTTCTTC
CASSQLLAGISYNEQFF
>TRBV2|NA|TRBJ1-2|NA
TGTGCCAGCCGAGGCTGGGGGGCCCCGGACTATGGCTACACCTTC
CASRGWGAPDYGYTF
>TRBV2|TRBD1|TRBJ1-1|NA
TGTGCCAGCAGTCAGGGGGAAGGGACTGAAGCTTTCTTT
CASSQGEGTEAFF
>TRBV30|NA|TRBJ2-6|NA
TGTGCCTGGGAAACTTCTGGGGCCAACGTCCTGACTTTC
CAWETSGANVLTF
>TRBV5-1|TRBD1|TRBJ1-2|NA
TGCGCCAGCAGCTTGGTTCAGGACAGGGGCTATGGCTACACCTTC
CASSLVQDRGYGYTF
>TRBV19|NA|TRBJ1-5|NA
TGTGCCAGTAGTATCAAGGCTAGCAATCAGCCCCAGCATTTT
CASSIKASNQPQHF
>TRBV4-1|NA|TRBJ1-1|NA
TGCGCCAGCAGCCAAGATCACGTGGCAGGGGCTTTCTTT
CASSQDHVAGAFF
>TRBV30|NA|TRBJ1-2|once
TGTGCCTGGAGTACAGGGAGGGGCTATGGCTACACCTTC
CAWSTGRGYGYTF
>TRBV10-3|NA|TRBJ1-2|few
TGTGCCATCAGTGAGTTGACAGAGAACTATGGCTACACCTTC
CAISELTENYGYTF
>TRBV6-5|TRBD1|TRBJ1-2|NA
TGTGCCAGCAGTTACGGGACAGGGGGGCGGTATGGCTACACCTTC
CASSYGTGGRYGYTF
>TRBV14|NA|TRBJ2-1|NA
TGTGCCAGCAGCCGTCTGGGGTCGGGGGTTACGTTCTTC
CASSRLGSGVTFF
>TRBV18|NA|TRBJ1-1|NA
TGTGCCAGCTCACGTGGACGGACGAGTGACACTGAAGCTTTCTTT
CASSRGRTSDTEAFF
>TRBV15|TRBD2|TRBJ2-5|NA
TGTGCCACCAGCAGGAGAAGCGGGGGGGCTGTTAGGGAGACCCAGTACTTC
CATSRRSGGAVRETQYF
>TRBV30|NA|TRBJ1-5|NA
TGTGCCTGGGCTAACAGGGGCAATCAGCCCCAGCATTTT
CAWANRGNQPQHF
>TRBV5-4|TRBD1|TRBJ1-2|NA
TGTGCCAGCAGCTTGGCCCGCGAAGACAGGGGGCTTGGGGCTAACTATGGCTACACCTTC
CASSLAREDRGLGANYGYTF
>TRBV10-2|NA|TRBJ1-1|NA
TGCGCCAGCAGGGACCCCAGGGGAACTGAAGCTTTCTTT
CASRDPRGTEAFF
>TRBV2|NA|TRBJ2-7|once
TGTGCCAGCAGCCTAACCTTCCCGGGGAGGGAGCAGTACTTC
CASSLTFPGREQYF
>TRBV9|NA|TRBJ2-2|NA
TGTGCCAGCAGCGTCTCACCCGGGACATTGGAGCTGTTTTTT
CASSVSPGTLELFF
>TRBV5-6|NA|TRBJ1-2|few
TGTGCCAGCAGCTTGGTCGGGGACGGCTACACCTTC
CASSLVGDGYTF
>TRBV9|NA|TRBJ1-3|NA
TGTGCCAGCAGCGTATTAAGCTCTGGAAACACCATATATTTT
CASSVLSSGNTIYF
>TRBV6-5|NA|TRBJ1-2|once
TGTGCCAGCAGTTACGGCACCCGATCGGGGGGCTACACCTTC
CASSYGTRSGGYTF
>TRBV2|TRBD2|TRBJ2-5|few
TGTGCCAGCAAGAAGGGCGGGGGGGCCGGAGAGACCCAGTACTTC
CASKKGGGAGETQYF
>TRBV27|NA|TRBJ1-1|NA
TGTGCCAGCAGCTCCCGAGGGGACACTGAAGCTTTCTTT
CASSSRGDTEAFF
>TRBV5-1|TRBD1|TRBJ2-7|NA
TGCGCCAGCAGCTTGCCCCCGGGACAGGGGGAGTACGAGCAGTACTTC
CASSLPPGQGEYEQYF
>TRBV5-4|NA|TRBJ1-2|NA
TGTGCCAGCAGCTTGGAGCCAGGGAATGTTAGAAATGGCTACACCTTC
CASSLEPGNVRNGYTF
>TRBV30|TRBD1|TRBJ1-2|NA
TGTGCCTGGAGTCCCGGGACAGCCTATGGCTACACCTTC
CAWSPGTAYGYTF
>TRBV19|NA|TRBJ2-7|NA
TGTGCCAGTAGTAGTAGAAGCTACGAGCAGTACTTC
CASSSRSYEQYF
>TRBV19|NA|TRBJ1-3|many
TGTGCCAGTAGCCGAGGACAGGGAAACACCATATATTTT
CASSRGQGNTIYF
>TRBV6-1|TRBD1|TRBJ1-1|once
TGTGCCAGCACTTGGGACAGGGTGAGCACTGAAGCTTTCTTT
CASTWDRVSTEAFF
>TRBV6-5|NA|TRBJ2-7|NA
TGTGCCAGCAGTTACGCCACGAGGGGCTGGGAGCAGTACTTC
CASSYATRGWEQYF
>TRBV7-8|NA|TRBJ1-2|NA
TGTGCCAGCAGCTTAGGTATCAAGGAAGGCTACACCTTC
CASSLGIKEGYTF
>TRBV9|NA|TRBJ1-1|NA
TGTGCCAGCAGCGTAGACGCGGAGAGAAACACTGAAGCTTTCTTT
CASSVDAERNTEAFF
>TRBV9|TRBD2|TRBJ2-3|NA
TGTGCCAGCTCCCCTTTAGCGGGGGGGCAGTTAGATACGCAGTATTTT
CASSPLAGGQLDTQYF
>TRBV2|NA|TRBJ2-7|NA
TGTGCCAGCAGCGTTTACGAGCAGTACTTC
CASSVYEQYF
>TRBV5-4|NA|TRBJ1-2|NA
TGTGCCAGCAGCTTGGTTGCAGGGGATGGCTACACCTTC
CASSLVAGDGYTF
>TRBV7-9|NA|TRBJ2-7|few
TGTGCCAGCAGCTTATTAGGGATCGACGAGCAGTACTTC
CASSLLGIDEQYF
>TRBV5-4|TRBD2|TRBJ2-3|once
TGTGCCAGCAGCCGGGAGGGACTAGGTCTATCCACAGATACGCAGTATTTT
CASSREGLGLSTDTQYF
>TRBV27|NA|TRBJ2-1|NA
TGTGCCAGCAGTGTGGCCGGGCCCTCCTACAATGAGCAGTTCTTC
CASSVAGPSYNEQFF
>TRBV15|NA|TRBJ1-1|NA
TGTGCCACCAGCAGAGCCGGCAGGGGTATCACTGAAGCTTTCTTT
CATSRAGRGITEAFF
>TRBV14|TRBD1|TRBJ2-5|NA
TGTGCCAGCAGCCAGGGGACAGGGGGCCGGGAGACCCAGTACTTC
CASSQGTGGRETQYF
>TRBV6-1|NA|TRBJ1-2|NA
TGTGCCAGCAGTGAATGGGGCCAATCTGGGGGTGCTGGGGCTAACTATGGCTACACCTTC
CASSEWGQSGGAGANYGYTF
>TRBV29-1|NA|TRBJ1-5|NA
TGCAGCGTAAAACAGGGTAATAGCAATCAGCCCCAGCATTTT
CSVKQGNSNQPQHF
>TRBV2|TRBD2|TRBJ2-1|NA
TGTGCCAGCAGTCCCGGACTAGCGGGAGATGAGCAGTTCTTC
CASSPGLAGDEQFF
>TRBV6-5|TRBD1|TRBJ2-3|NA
TGTGCCAGCAGTTATTCTAGGACAGGGTGGAATACGCAGTATTTT
CASSYSRTGWNTQYF
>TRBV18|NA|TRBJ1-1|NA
TGTGCCAGCACGATTGGGGTGAACACTGAAGCTTTCTTT
CASTIGVNTEAFF
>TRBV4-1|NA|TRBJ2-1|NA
TGCGCCAGCAGCCAATGGGGATCCTCCTACAATGAGCAGTTCTTC
CASSQWGSSYNEQFF
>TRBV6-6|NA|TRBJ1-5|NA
TGTGCCAGCATAACGGGCGGCAATCAGCCCCAGCATTTT
CASITGGNQPQHF
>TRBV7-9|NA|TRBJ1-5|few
TGTGCCAGCAGCTTCGGACCGGTGGGGCAGCCCCAGCATTTT
CASSFGPVGQPQHF
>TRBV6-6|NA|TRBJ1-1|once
TGTGCCAGCAGTCGCGGTCAGAGGACTGAAGCTTTCTTT
CASSRGQRTEAFF
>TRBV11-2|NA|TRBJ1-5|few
TGTGCCAGCAGCTTACAGGAGAATCAGCCCCAGCATTTT
CASSLQENQPQHF
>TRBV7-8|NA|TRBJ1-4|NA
TGTGCCAGCAGCGTGGCAACAGGGAGAACTAATGAAAAACTGTTTTTT
CASSVATGRTNEKLFF
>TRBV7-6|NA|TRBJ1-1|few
TGTGCCAGCAGCTTAGAACCAAACACTGAAGCTTTCTTT
CASSLEPNTEAFF